The TCR beta chain described here comes from a study of cytomegalovirus exposure and HLA in healthy donors. Here immunoSEQ multiplex PCR was the method, and the copy in TCRdb shows in-frame clones only, minus some. The sample holds some 170,000 clones, around nine tenths seen once. The CDR3 runs to 14 residues. From germline, CDR1 is SGHTA and CDR2 FQGNSA. V gave up 5 bases and J gave up 1 base; unmatched junction bases: 2. This rearrangement joins TRBV7-2 to TRBJ1-1, with 9 positions matching TRBD1. The sequenced material came from PBMCs. The TCR sequence derives from a woman aged 25-40 years in good health and CMV-seronegative. DNA for the CDR3: TGTGCCAGCAGCCGGACAGGGGCGAACACTGAAGCTTTCTTT. Protein product: CASSRTGANTEAFF. Based on the CDR3 plus reference TRBV7-2 and TRBJ1-1, the full variable domain is GAGVSQSPSNKVTEKGKDVELRCDPISGHTALYWYRQSLGQGLEFLIYFQGNSAPDKSGLPSDRFSAERTGGSVSTLTIQRTQQEDSAVYLCASSRTGANTEAFFGQGTRLTVV.